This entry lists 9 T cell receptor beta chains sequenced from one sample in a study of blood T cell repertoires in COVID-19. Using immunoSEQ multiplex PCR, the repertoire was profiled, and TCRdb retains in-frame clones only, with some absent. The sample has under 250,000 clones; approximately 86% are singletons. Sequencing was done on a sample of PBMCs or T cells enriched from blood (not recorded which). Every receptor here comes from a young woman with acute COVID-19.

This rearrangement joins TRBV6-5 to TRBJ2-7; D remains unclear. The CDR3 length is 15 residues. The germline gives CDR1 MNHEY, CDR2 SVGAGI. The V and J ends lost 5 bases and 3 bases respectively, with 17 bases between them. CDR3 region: CASSQITAVDYEQYF. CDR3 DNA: TGTGCCAGCAGTCAAATTACAGCAGTAGACTACGAGCAGTACTTC.

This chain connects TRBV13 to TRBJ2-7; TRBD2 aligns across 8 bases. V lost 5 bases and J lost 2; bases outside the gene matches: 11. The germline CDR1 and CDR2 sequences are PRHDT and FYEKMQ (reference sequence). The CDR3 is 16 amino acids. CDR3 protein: CASSRSNSGVTYEQYF. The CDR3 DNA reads TGTGCCAGCAGCCGATCAAATAGCGGGGTCACCTACGAGCAGTACTTC.

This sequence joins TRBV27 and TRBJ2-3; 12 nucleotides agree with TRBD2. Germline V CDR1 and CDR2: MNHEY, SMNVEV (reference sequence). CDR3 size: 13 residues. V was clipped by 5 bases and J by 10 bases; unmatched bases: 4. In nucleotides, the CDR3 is TGTGCCAGCAGTCCTCGGACTAGCGGGGCGCAGTATTTT. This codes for CASSPRTSGAQYF.

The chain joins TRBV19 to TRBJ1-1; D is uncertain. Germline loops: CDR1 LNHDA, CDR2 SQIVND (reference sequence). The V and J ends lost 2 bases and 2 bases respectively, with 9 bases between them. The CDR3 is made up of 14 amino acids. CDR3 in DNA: TGTGCCAGTAGTATAAGTATGACAAACACTGAAGCTTTCTTT. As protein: CASSISMTNTEAFF.

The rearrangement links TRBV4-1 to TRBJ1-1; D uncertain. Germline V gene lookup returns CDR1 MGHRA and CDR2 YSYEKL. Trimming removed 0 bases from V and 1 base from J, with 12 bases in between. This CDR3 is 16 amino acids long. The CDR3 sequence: CASSQDWEESNTEAFF. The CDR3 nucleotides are TGCGCCAGCAGCCAAGATTGGGAGGAATCGAACACTGAAGCTTTCTTT.

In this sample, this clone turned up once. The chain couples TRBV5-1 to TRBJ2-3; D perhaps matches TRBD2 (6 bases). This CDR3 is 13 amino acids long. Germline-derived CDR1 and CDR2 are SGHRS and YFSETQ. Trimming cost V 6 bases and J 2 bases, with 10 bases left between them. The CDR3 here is CASKGGATDTQYF. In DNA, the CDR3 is TGCGCCAGCAAGGGCGGGGCCACAGATACGCAGTATTTT.

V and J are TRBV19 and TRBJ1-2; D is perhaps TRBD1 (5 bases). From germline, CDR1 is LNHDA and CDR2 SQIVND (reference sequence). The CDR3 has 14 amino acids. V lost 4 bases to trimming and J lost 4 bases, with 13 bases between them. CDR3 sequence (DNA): TGTGCCAGTAGTACCGACAGTCTTCCCTATGGCTACACCTTC. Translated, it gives CASSTDSLPYGYTF.

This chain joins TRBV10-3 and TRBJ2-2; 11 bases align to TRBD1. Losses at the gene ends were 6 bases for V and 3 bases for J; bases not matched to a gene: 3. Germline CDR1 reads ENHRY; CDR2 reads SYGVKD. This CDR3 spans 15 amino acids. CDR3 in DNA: TGTGCCATCAGGGTGGGACAGGGGGACACCGGGGAGCTGTTTTTT. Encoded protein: CAIRVGQGDTGELFF.

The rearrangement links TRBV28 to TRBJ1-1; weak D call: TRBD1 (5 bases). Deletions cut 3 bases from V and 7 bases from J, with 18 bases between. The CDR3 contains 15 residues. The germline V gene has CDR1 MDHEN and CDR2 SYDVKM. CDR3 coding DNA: TGTGCCAGCAGTTTGGGAGGTAACAGGAGGAATGAAGCTTTCTTT. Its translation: CASSLGGNRRNEAFF.